The 26 T cell receptor beta chains below all came from one sample that was sequenced in a study of breast tumors, draining lymph nodes, adjacent tissues. Samples came from axillary lymph nodes draining the breast cancer. MiXCR was run by TCRdb on the multiplex PCR reads, yielding one entry per CDR3 protein. This sample carries more than 85,000 distinct CDR3 sequences, 21% of them seen once, and the ten largest clones take 1% to 1.5%. The material sequenced was axillary lymph node tissue. Receptors originate from a female donor with breast cancer. Some clones in this sample may be carry-over from other donors' samples.

In regard to this clonotype: The junction and the germline gene differ at one end; a read error may be behind it. The chain couples TRBV5-1 to TRBJ1-3, with 9 bases fitting TRBD1. This CDR3 has 15 residues. The germline V gene has CDR1 SGHRS and CDR2 YFSETQ. CDR3 sequence (DNA): TGCGCCAGCAGGAGGGGACAGGGAAGGGAAAACACCACATATTTT. It translates to CASRRGQGRENTTYF.

V is TRBV4-1 and J is TRBJ1-2; D remains ambiguous. Between the trimmed V and J ends, which lost 0 bases and 7 bases, there was a span of 6 bases. Germline V gene lookup returns CDR1 MGHRA and CDR2 YSYEKL. The CDR3 is 12 residues long. The CDR3 bases are TGCGCCAGCAGCCAAGAGATCGGTGGCTACACCTTC. Its protein is CASSQEIGGYTF.

There are many counts of this clonotype. V gene TRBV7-9 combines with J gene TRBJ1-3, with D perhaps matching TRBD1 (5 bases). Trimming pared 7 bases from V and 0 bases from J, leaving 13 bases between. Germline CDR1 is SEHNR and CDR2 is FQNEAQ (reference sequence). This CDR3 contains 15 residues. CDR3 in DNA: TGTGCCAGCACCACTGACAGCACCTCTGGAAACACCATATATTTT. Encoded protein: CASTTDSTSGNTIYF.

This clonotype was picked up many times. The rearrangement uses TRBV6-1 and TRBJ2-1; 8 bases agree with TRBD1. V was pared by 4 bases and J by 5 bases, with 7 bases of the junction left unmatched. The CDR3 has 15 amino acids. Germline values: CDR1 MNHNS, CDR2 SASEGT. CDR3 amino acids: CASSGGGTGNNEQFF. The CDR3 region has the DNA TGTGCCAGCAGTGGAGGGGGGACAGGTAACAATGAGCAGTTCTTC.

Comment on this clonotype: Since a much larger clone is just one base distant, this may be a read error. The chain carries TRBV4-2 and TRBJ2-3; maybe TRBD2 (6 bases). CDR3 size: 15 residues. Per germline, CDR1 LGHNA and CDR2 YNFKEQ. The CDR3 is CTSSQDEGLTDTQYF. DNA of the CDR3: TGTACCAGCAGCCAAGACGAGGGACTCACAGATACGCAGTATTTT.

This clonotype was picked up many times. The V gene is TRBV7-9, the J gene TRBJ1-2, with D perhaps TRBD1 (6 bases). Germline V gene sequence: CDR1 SEHNR, CDR2 FQNEAQ (reference sequence). This CDR3 is 16 amino acids long. V lost 4 bases to trimming and J lost 9 bases, with 24 bases between them. Written as DNA, the CDR3 is TGTGCCAGCAGCTCCAGCCCAGCAGGGGCCGGGGATAGCTACACCTTC. The encoded protein is CASSSSPAGAGDSYTF.

This clonotype showed up many times. V usage is TRBV15 and J usage is TRBJ1-5; D is unresolved. CDR3 size: 17 residues. Trimming took off 0 bases at V and 2 bases at J, with 14 bases between the two ends. CDR1 is LNHNV, CDR2 YYDKDF, per germline (reference sequence). This CDR3 is CATSREPEGWGNQPQHF. The CDR3 nucleotides read TGTGCCACCAGCAGAGAACCGGAGGGATGGGGCAATCAGCCCCAGCATTTT.

In this sample, this clonotype turned up many times. V gene TRBV7-9 combines with J gene TRBJ2-7, with TRBD1 matching 9 bases. This CDR3 comprises 14 residues. Looked up from germline, CDR1 is SEHNR and CDR2 is FQNEAQ (reference sequence). V shed 5 bases, J shed 7 bases, and the junction held 9 bases outside the gene matches. The DNA for the CDR3 is TGTGCCAGCAGCCGCCGGGACAGGGTGGAGGAGCAGTACTTC. Its translation: CASSRRDRVEEQYF. The full variable domain, in which reference TRBV7-9 and TRBJ2-7 provide the parts outside the CDR3, is DTGVSQNPRHKITKRGQNVTFRCDPISEHNRLYWYRQTLGQGPEFLTYFQNEAQLEKSRLLSDRFSAERPKGSFSTLEIQRTEQGDSAMYLCASSRRDRVEEQYFGPGTRLTVT.

Notes on this clonotype: One junction end does not reproduce the germline sequence, and a read error may be involved. The gene calls are TRBV18 and TRBJ1-5; D is unresolved. The CDR3 runs 16 residues. Germline CDR1 reads KGHSH; CDR2 reads LQKENI. CDR3 region: CASSQSTPGSNQPLHF. Written as DNA, the CDR3 is TGTGCCAGCTCACAGTCGACTCCTGGGAGCAATCAGCCCCTGCATTTT.

A remark on this clonotype: This may come from a read error, since a much larger clone is one base off. The chain has TRBV7-9 and TRBJ2-2; perhaps TRBD2 as D (6 bases). The CDR3 is 15 residues long. Germline V gives CDR1 SEHNR, CDR2 FQNEAQ (reference sequence). Here the CDR3 reads CASSLWGRRTGEPFF. DNA of the CDR3: TGTGCCAGCAGCTTATGGGGGAGGCGGACCGGGGAGCCGTTTTTT. The full variable domain, completed using reference TRBV7-9 and TRBJ2-2, is DTGVSQNPRHKITKRGQNVTFRCDPISEHNRLYWYRQTLGQGPEFLTYFQNEAQLEKSRLLSDRFSAERPKGSFSTLEIQRTEQGDSAMYLCASSLWGRRTGEPFFGEGSRLTVL.

This clonotype came up many times. The chain recombines TRBV2 with TRBJ1-6; no clear D gene. CDR1 and CDR2 (germline): SNHLY, FYNNEI. The CDR3 is made up of 18 amino acids. CDR3 loop: CAIPAGDPPSSYNSPLHF. The CDR3 coding sequence is TGTGCTATCCCGGCTGGGGATCCCCCCAGCTCCTATAATTCACCCCTCCACTTT.

This clonotype was detected many times. The V call is TRBV19, the J call TRBJ2-2; 7 nucleotides align to TRBD1. The V gene end was trimmed by 1 base and the J gene end by 7 bases; junction bases not matched to a gene: 0. Germline values: CDR1 LNHDA, CDR2 SQIVND (reference sequence). The CDR3 is made up of 13 amino acids. The CDR3 loop reads CASSIAGGGELFF. In nucleotides, the CDR3 is TGTGCCAGTAGTATAGCAGGGGGCGGGGAGCTGTTTTTT.

This clonotype showed up many times. CDR3 in DNA: TGTGCCAGCAGCTTGGTATCAGGGGGCGGTTTTAGGAGGCAGTATTTT. It yields the protein CASSLVSGGGFRRQYF. V gene TRBV5-6 combines with J gene TRBJ2-3; 8 nucleotides align to TRBD1. J was trimmed by 11 bases and V by 0 bases; bases with no gene match: 14. The CDR3 covers 16 residues. Germline V gene lookup returns CDR1 SGHDT and CDR2 YYEEEE.

This clonotype appeared many times. The J gene is TRBJ2-3, the V gene TRBV5-1, with D possibly matching TRBD1 (6 bases). The germline V gene has CDR1 SGHRS and CDR2 YFSETQ. The CDR3 is 14 amino acids. Trimming took off 1 base at V and 4 bases at J, with 10 bases between the two ends. This chain's CDR3 is CASSLTGKSDTQYF. In nucleotides, the CDR3 is TGCGCCAGCAGCTTGACAGGGAAGTCAGATACGCAGTATTTT. Drawing the rest from reference TRBV5-1 and TRBJ2-3, the complete variable domain is KAGVTQTPRYLIKTRGQQVTLSCSPISGHRSVSWYQQTPGQGLQFLFEYFSETQRNKGNFPGRFSGRQFSNSRSEMNVSTLELGDSALYLCASSLTGKSDTQYFGPGTRLTVL.

This clonotype was seen repeatedly, ten times or more. The chain has TRBV7-3 and TRBJ2-7; 8 nucleotides line up with TRBD1. This CDR3 is 12 amino acids long. Looked up from germline, CDR1 is SGHTA and CDR2 is FQGTGA. V dropped 11 bases and J dropped 4; count of bases not matched to a gene: 7. CDR3 region: CARQGAGYEQYF. In nucleotides, the CDR3 is TGTGCCCGCCAGGGGGCGGGTTACGAGCAGTACTTC.

Ten or more counts support this clonotype. V is TRBV5-1 and J is TRBJ2-3, with TRBD1 matching 8 bases. With V trimmed by 0 bases and J by 2 bases, 2 bases remained unmatched. CDR3 length: 15 residues. Germline V gene data show CDR1 as SGHRS and CDR2 as YFSETQ. In nucleotides, the CDR3 is TGCGCCAGCAGCTTGGAGGGACAGGACACAGATACGCAGTATTTT. Encoded protein: CASSLEGQDTDTQYF.

This clonotype was counted at least ten times. The chain links TRBV19 to TRBJ2-5; perhaps TRBD2 as D (7 bases). Germline CDR1 and CDR2: LNHDA and SQIVND (reference sequence). Deletions cut 4 bases from V and 7 bases from J, with 16 bases between. The CDR3 sequence is 14 residues long. In nucleotides, the CDR3 is TGTGCCAGTAGTAACCGGGGGGCGTTAGGGACCCAGTACTTC. Translated: CASSNRGALGTQYF.

This clonotype occurred many times. Lacking the conserved final phenylalanine or tryptophan, this CDR3 likely reflects a read error. The CDR3 bases are TGTGCCAGCAGCCAAGCTGGGCTGTACGAGCAGTACCTC. Translation: CASSQAGLYEQYL. V and J are TRBV4-2 and TRBJ2-7; no definite D call. CDR1 and CDR2 from the germline V gene are LGHNA and YNFKEQ. V lost 1 base and J 4 bases, leaving 8 bases between the germline ends. CDR3 length: 13 residues.

The table lists this clonotype with many counts. The J gene is TRBJ2-1, the V gene TRBV12-5, with D hard to call. V lost 1 base, J lost 4 bases, and 11 bases lay in between. This CDR3 spans 15 amino acids. Germline lookup yields CDR1 LGHNT and CDR2 FRNRAP. CDR3 protein: CASGLDKTAYNEQFF. CDR3 coding DNA: TGTGCTAGTGGTTTGGACAAAACAGCATACAATGAGCAGTTCTTC.

The chain is built from TRBV6-4 and TRBJ1-6; a weak D match, TRBD1 (5 bases). The ends were cut back, 5 bases at V and 7 bases at J, with 18 bases in the middle. Germline CDR1 is MRHNA and CDR2 is SNTAGT. This CDR3 is built from 16 residues. The CDR3 loop is CASSSRTREENSPLHF. The CDR3 DNA sequence: TGTGCCAGCAGTTCTCGGACACGGGAGGAGAATTCACCCCTCCACTTT.

This clonotype was seen repeatedly, ten times or more. The chain recombines TRBV7-3 with TRBJ2-1, with 10 bases aligning to TRBD2. In germline, CDR1 is SGHTA, CDR2 FQGTGA. V gave up 0 bases and J gave up 4 bases; unmatched junction bases: 3. The CDR3 is 16 amino acids. As DNA, the CDR3 is TGTGCCAGCAGCTTAACAGCGGGGGGGCCTTACAATGAGCAGTTCTTC. Its protein product is CASSLTAGGPYNEQFF.

This clonotype was detected many times. This chain links TRBV5-4 with TRBJ2-3; 7 nucleotides line up with TRBD2. The CDR3 runs to 15 residues. After removal of 1 base from V and 1 base from J, the junction contained 3 bases not matched to a gene. The germline CDR1 and CDR2 sequences are SGHNT and YYREEE (reference sequence). The CDR3 DNA follows: TGTGCCAGCAGCTTGTTCCTAGCGGGCACAGATACGCAGTATTTT. Protein product: CASSLFLAGTDTQYF.

This clonotype was seen a few times. The rearrangement uses TRBV9 and TRBJ2-7, with unresolved D. V was pared by 0 bases and J by 2 bases, with 9 bases between. Germline CDR1 is SGDLS and CDR2 is YYNGEE. The CDR3 runs 14 residues. In nucleotides, the CDR3 is TGTGCCAGCAGCGTAGCCCCGGGCCCCTACGAGCAGTACTTC. It encodes CASSVAPGPYEQYF.

This clonotype was counted a few times. The J gene is TRBJ2-3, the V gene TRBV6-5, with D perhaps TRBD1 or TRBD2 (5 bases each). Germline V gene lookup returns CDR1 MNHEY and CDR2 SVGAGI. V shed 4 bases and J shed 1 base, with 21 bases lying between them. The CDR3 totals 18 residues. CDR3 region: CASSSPRGRLGGTDTQYF. The CDR3 DNA sequence: TGTGCCAGCAGTTCCCCCCGCGGACGATTGGGGGGCACAGATACGCAGTATTTT.

This chain connects TRBV20-1 to TRBJ2-7; 9 bases line up with TRBD1. The germline V gene encodes CDR1 DFQATT and CDR2 SNEGSKA (reference sequence). This CDR3 region has 14 residues. V shed 5 bases, J shed 5 bases, and the junction held 10 bases outside the gene matches. This chain's CDR3 is CSAPWNRGLNEQYF. The CDR3 coding sequence is TGCAGTGCTCCCTGGAACAGGGGGCTCAACGAGCAGTACTTC.

This chain links TRBV6-6 with TRBJ1-6, with TRBD1 identical over 10 bases. J lost 8 bases, V lost 0 bases, and 1 base had no gene match. The CDR3 is 15 amino acids. From germline, CDR1 is MNHNY and CDR2 SVGAGI (reference sequence). The CDR3 is CASSYSGTGDSPLHF. As DNA, the CDR3 is TGTGCCAGCAGTTACTCAGGGACAGGGGATTCACCCCTCCACTTT.